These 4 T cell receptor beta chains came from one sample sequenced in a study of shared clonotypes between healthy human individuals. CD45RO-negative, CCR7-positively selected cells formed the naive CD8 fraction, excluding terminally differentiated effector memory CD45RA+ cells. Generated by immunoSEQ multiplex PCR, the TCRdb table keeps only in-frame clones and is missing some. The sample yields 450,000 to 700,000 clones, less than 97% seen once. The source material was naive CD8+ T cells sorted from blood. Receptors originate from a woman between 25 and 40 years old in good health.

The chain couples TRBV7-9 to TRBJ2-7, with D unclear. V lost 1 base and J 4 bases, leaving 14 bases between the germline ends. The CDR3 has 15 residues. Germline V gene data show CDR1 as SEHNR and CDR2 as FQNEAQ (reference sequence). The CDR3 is CASSLEGVSLYEQYF. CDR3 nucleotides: TGTGCCAGCAGCTTAGAGGGTGTGAGTCTATACGAGCAGTACTTC.

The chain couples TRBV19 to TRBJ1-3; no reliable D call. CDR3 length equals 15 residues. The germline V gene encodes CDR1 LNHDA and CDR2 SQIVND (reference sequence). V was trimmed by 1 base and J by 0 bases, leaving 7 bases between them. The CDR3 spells CASSIVHSSGNTIYF. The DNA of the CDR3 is TGTGCCAGTAGTATAGTCCATAGCTCTGGAAACACCATATATTTT.

The CDR3 sequence: CASSISGGGPTDTQYF. The CDR3 bases are TGTGCCAGTAGTATAAGTGGGGGAGGGCCCACAGATACGCAGTATTTT. The gene calls are TRBV19 and TRBJ2-3, with 7 bases identical to TRBD2. This CDR3 spans 16 amino acids. The junction had 7 bases not matched to a gene; V was cut back by 2 bases and J by 2 bases. Looked up from germline, CDR1 is LNHDA and CDR2 is SQIVND (reference sequence).

The CDR3 nucleotides read TGTGCCAGCAGCCCCCCCGGGGAAGCTTTCTTT. The encoded protein is CASSPPGEAFF. This rearrangement joins TRBV7-9 to TRBJ1-1; the D is unclear. V lost 5 bases to trimming and J lost 8 bases, with 9 bases between them. Germline values: CDR1 SEHNR, CDR2 FQNEAQ (reference sequence). The CDR3 runs to 11 residues.